The source of this TCR beta chain is a study of radiation and T cells in renal cell carcinoma. Study at large: Nephrectomy followed 15 Gy stereotactic body radiation by 4 weeks. Points from the study as a whole: From baseline, blood top tumor clonotypes peaked at 2 weeks post-radiation.

The time point was: baseline pretreatment blood. This sample's treatment: 15 Gy SBRT to primary tumor, nephrectomy 4 weeks later. Blood was sampled at baseline, 2 weeks and 4 weeks after SBRT. The tumor was a clear cell renal cell carcinoma. This CDR3 has 15 residues. Germline trimming cut 6 bases from V and 1 base from J; bases unmatched to any gene: 6. Germline V gene data show CDR1 as SGHTA and CDR2 as FQGNSA. Assay used: immunoSEQ multiplex PCR; TCRdb lists only in-frame clones, some missing. The table has some 150,000 clones, 70% to 90% seen once. As concerns this clone: Its antigen remains unknown.

The chain employs TRBV7-2 and TRBJ2-7; 10 bases are a match to TRBD1. Source: blood, taken from a patient whose treatment included radiotherapy and nephrectomy. The clonotype comes from a woman between 50 and 59 years old with renal cell carcinoma. CDR3 nucleotide sequence: TGTGCCAGCAGTCCCGACAGGGGGCTATCCTACGAGCAGTACTTC. It encodes CASSPDRGLSYEQYF.